This entry features one T cell receptor beta chain sequence. This sample was taken from a study of T cell changes during pregnancy in multiple sclerosis. Clones were sequenced by immunoSEQ multiplex PCR, and TCRdb holds only the in-frame ones, with some missing. Altogether 88,000 or so clones are present, about 92% being singletons, with the ten largest covering less than 3%. The V end lost 6 bases, the J end lost 3 bases, and 8 bases lay between the germline ends. The CDR3 has 12 residues. From germline, CDR1 is SEHNR and CDR2 FQNEAQ (reference sequence). The sequencing here drew on peripheral blood, taken before pregnancy. The rearrangement joins TRBV7-9 to TRBJ1-1, with D perhaps matching TRBD1 (6 bases). The sequence came from a female donor with multiple sclerosis, enrolled in a pregnancy study. The chain's CDR3 is CASSGQYTEAFF. CDR3 nucleotide sequence: TGTGCCAGCAGTGGACAGTACACTGAAGCTTTCTTT.